The 10 T cell receptor beta chains presented below share a single source sample, sequenced in a study of shared clonotypes between healthy human individuals. Sequencing used immunoSEQ multiplex PCR; TCRdb keeps in-frame clones, though not all of them. The sample contains over a million clones, roughly 96% of which appear only once. Material for sequencing was naive CD4+ T cells sorted from blood. Noted subset: CD45RA+ positively selected. All receptors derive from a man between 25 and 39 years old in good health.

The genes are TRBV11-2 and TRBJ2-4; no clear D. Germline V lookup: CDR1 SGHAT, CDR2 FQNNGV. The CDR3 length is 15 residues. With 1 base removed from V and 5 bases from J, the gap between germline ends came to 12 bases. In DNA form, the CDR3 reads TGTGCCAGCAGCTTAGTTGTGGTTGACGAAAACATTCAGTACTTC. This gives the protein CASSLVVVDENIQYF. Together with reference TRBV11-2 and TRBJ2-4, the CDR3 gives the full variable domain: EAGVAQSPRYKIIEKRQSVAFWCNPISGHATLYWYQQILGQGPKLLIQFQNNGVVDDSQLPKDRFSAERLKGVDSTLKIQPAKLEDSAVYLCASSLVVVDENIQYFGAGTRLSVL.

CDR3 amino acids: CAISDGGRTYEQYF. The CDR3 coding sequence is TGTGCCATCAGTGATGGCGGGAGGACGTACGAGCAGTACTTC. The J gene is TRBJ2-7, the V gene TRBV10-3; 8 nucleotides align to TRBD2. Trimming at V came to 3 bases and at J to 4 bases, leaving 5 bases not matched to a gene. In germline, CDR1 is ENHRY, CDR2 SYGVKD. The CDR3 runs to 14 residues.

This CDR3 reads CAISEKGTGGEKLFF. The CDR3 DNA is TGTGCCATCAGTGAGAAGGGGACTGGTGGTGAAAAACTGTTTTTT. The chain combines TRBV10-3 with TRBJ1-4; tentatively, D is TRBD1 (5 bases). The CDR3 spans 15 residues. Germline CDR1 reads ENHRY; CDR2 reads SYGVKD. Trimming shortened V by 2 bases and J by 7 bases, and 14 bases separated the two germline ends.

V gene TRBV11-2 combines with J gene TRBJ2-1; the match to TRBD2 covers 9 bases. The trim removed 1 base at V and 0 bases at J, leaving 4 bases unmatched. Germline CDR1 is SGHAT and CDR2 is FQNNGV. This CDR3 spans 17 amino acids. CDR3 bases: TGTGCCAGCAGCTTAGGGACTAGCGCGAGCTCCTACAATGAGCAGTTCTTC. Amino acid sequence: CASSLGTSASSYNEQFF.

The V call is TRBV28, the J call TRBJ2-1; 13 nucleotides match TRBD2. The germline CDR1 and CDR2 sequences are MDHEN and SYDVKM. V shed 6 bases, J shed 8 bases, and the junction held 10 bases outside the gene matches. This CDR3 is built from 16 residues. DNA of the CDR3: TGTGCCAGCAGCAATGGGGGACTAGCGGGACGGGATGAGCAGTTCTTC. Amino acid sequence: CASSNGGLAGRDEQFF.

This sequence joins TRBV19 and TRBJ1-1; D possibly corresponds to TRBD1 (6 bases). The ends were cut back, 3 bases at V and 7 bases at J, with 15 bases in the middle. Per the germline V gene, CDR1 is LNHDA and CDR2 is SQIVND (reference sequence). The CDR3 covers 14 residues. The CDR3 here is CASSIQRQAGEAFF. CDR3 coding DNA: TGTGCCAGTAGTATTCAAAGACAGGCAGGTGAAGCTTTCTTT.

V gene TRBV10-3 combines with J gene TRBJ2-1; D may be TRBD1 or TRBD2 (5 bases each). The V gene's germline CDR1 is ENHRY and CDR2 SYGVKD. The CDR3 length is 14 residues. V was trimmed by 4 bases and J by 4 bases, leaving 11 bases between them. As DNA, the CDR3 is TGTGCCATCAGTGGACAGACGGGGTACAATGAGCAGTTCTTC. Encoded protein: CAISGQTGYNEQFF.

The chain links TRBV5-1 to TRBJ2-7, with 9 bases identical to TRBD1. This CDR3 contains 17 residues. The germline V gene has CDR1 SGHRS and CDR2 YFSETQ. After removal of 3 bases from V and 0 bases from J, the junction contained 10 bases not matched to a gene. DNA for the CDR3: TGCGCCAGCAGCTACAACCCCGGGACAGGGAGCTCCTACGAGCAGTACTTC. As protein: CASSYNPGTGSSYEQYF.

The rearrangement joins TRBV6-1 to TRBJ2-7; TRBD1 aligns across 7 bases. The CDR3 totals 14 residues. The V gene end was trimmed by 7 bases and the J gene end by 3 bases; junction bases not matched to a gene: 9. The germline CDR1 and CDR2 sequences are MNHNS and SASEGT. The CDR3 DNA reads TGTGCCAGCATCCTTGACAGGGTTGTCTACGAGCAGTACTTC. Its protein is CASILDRVVYEQYF.

The rearrangement uses TRBV5-1 and TRBJ2-3, with 9 bases aligning to TRBD1. V was pared by 3 bases and J by 2 bases, with 4 bases of the junction left unmatched. The CDR3 runs 15 residues. CDR1 and CDR2 from the germline V gene are SGHRS and YFSETQ. CDR3 region: CASSSTGGDTDTQYF. As DNA, the CDR3 is TGCGCCAGCAGCTCGACAGGGGGGGACACAGATACGCAGTATTTT.